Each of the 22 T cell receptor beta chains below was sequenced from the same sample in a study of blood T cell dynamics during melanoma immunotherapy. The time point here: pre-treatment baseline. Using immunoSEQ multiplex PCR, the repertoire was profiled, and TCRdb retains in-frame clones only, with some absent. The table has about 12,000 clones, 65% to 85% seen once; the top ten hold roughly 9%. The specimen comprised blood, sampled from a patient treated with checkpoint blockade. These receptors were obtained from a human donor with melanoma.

As DNA, the CDR3 is TGTGCCAGCAGCCAAGATACGTCTCCGGACTACGAGCAGTACTTC. It encodes CASSQDTSPDYEQYF. This chain connects TRBV4-2 to TRBJ2-7; unclear D gene. The CDR3 sequence is 15 residues long. Germline CDR1 LGHNA, CDR2 YNFKEQ. Trimming cost V 0 bases and J 3 bases, with 12 bases left between them.

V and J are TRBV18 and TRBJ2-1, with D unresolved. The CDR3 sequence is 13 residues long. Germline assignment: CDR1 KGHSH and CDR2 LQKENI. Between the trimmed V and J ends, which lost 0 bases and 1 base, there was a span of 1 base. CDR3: CASSPPSYNEQFF. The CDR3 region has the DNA TGTGCCAGCTCACCACCATCCTACAATGAGCAGTTCTTC.

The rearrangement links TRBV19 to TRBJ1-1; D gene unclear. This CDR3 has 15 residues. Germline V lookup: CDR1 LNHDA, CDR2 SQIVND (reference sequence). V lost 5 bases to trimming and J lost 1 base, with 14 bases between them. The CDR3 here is CASSPPRRWNTEAFF. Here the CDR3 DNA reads TGTGCCAGTAGTCCTCCGAGAAGGTGGAACACTGAAGCTTTCTTT.

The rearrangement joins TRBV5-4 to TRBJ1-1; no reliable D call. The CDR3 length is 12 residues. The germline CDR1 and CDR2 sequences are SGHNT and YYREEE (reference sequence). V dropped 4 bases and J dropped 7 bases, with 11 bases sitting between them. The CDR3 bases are TGTGCCAGCAGCGTTGGACGGGTTGAAGCTTTCTTT. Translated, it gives CASSVGRVEAFF.

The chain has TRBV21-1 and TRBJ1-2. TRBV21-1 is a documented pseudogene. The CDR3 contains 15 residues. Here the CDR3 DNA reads TGTGCCAGCTGGGACCAGGGCGTAGCTAACTATGGCTACACCTTC. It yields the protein CASWDQGVANYGYTF.

For the CDR3, the DNA is TGTGCCAGCAGCCCCGGGGGTCCTAATGAAAAACTGTTTTTT. Residues: CASSPGGPNEKLFF. The genes are TRBV9 and TRBJ1-4, with a possible D match to TRBD1 (5 bases). CDR3 size: 14 residues. The V and J ends lost 4 bases and 3 bases respectively, with 10 bases between them. Germline assignment: CDR1 SGDLS and CDR2 YYNGEE.

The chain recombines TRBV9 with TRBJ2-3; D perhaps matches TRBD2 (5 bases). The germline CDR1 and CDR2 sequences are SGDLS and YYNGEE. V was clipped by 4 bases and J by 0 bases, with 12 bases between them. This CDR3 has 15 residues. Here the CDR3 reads CASSSWTGSTDTQYF. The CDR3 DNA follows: TGTGCCAGCAGCTCATGGACGGGAAGCACAGATACGCAGTATTTT.

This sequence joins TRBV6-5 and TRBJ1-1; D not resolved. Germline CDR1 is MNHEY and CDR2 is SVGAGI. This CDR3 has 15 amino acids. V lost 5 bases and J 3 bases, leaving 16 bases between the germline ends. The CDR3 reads CASSTDPREDTEAFF. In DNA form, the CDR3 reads TGTGCCAGCAGTACCGATCCCCGAGAGGACACTGAAGCTTTCTTT.

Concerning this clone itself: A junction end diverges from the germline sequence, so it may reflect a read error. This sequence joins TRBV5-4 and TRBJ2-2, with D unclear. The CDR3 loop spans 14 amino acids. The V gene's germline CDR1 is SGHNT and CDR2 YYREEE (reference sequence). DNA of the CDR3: TGTGCCAGCAGCTTGCGTTCGAATACCGGGGAGCTGTTTTTT. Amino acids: CASSLRSNTGELFF.

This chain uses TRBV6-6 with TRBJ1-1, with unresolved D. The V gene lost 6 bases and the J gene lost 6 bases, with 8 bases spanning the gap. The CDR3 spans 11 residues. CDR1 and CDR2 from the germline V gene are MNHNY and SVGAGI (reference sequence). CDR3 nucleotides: TGTGCCAGCAGCTTGGCGGCTGAAGCTTTCTTT. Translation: CASSLAAEAFF.

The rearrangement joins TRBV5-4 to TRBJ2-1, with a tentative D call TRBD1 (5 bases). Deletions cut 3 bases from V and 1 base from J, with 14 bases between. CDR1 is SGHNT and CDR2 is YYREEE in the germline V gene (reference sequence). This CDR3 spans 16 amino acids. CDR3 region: CASSSRPTASYNEQFF. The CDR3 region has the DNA TGTGCCAGCAGCTCCCGGCCGACAGCATCCTACAATGAGCAGTTCTTC.

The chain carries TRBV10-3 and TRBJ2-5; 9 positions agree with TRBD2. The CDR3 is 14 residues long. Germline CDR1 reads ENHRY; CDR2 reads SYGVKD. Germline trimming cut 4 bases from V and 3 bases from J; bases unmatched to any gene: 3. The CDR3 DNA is TGTGCCATCAGTGTAGCGGGGGTAAAAGAGACCCAGTACTTC. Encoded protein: CAISVAGVKETQYF.

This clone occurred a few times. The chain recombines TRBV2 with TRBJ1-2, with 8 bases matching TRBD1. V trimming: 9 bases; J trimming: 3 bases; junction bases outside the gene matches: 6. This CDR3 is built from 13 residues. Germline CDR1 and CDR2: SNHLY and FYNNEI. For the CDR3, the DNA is TGTGCCAGAGGGACAGGACCCTACTATGGCTACACCTTC. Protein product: CARGTGPYYGYTF.

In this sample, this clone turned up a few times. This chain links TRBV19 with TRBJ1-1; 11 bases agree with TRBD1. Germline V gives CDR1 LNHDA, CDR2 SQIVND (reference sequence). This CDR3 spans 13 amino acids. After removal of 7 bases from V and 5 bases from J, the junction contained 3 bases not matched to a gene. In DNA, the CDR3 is TGTGCCAGTACCGGGACAGGGGGAACTGAAGCTTTCTTT. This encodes CASTGTGGTEAFF.

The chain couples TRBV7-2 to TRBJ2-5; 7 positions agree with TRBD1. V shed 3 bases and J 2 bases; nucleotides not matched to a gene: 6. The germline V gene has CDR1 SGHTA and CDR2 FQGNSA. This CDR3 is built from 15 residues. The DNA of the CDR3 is TGTGCCAGCAGCTTTACCAGGGGGAATCAAGAGACCCAGTACTTC. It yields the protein CASSFTRGNQETQYF.

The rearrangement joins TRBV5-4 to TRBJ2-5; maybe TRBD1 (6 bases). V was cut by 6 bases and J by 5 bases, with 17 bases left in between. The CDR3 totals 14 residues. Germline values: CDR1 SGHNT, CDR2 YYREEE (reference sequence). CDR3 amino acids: CASTFRGSRETQYF. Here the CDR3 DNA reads TGTGCCAGCACTTTTAGGGGGTCACGGGAGACCCAGTACTTC.

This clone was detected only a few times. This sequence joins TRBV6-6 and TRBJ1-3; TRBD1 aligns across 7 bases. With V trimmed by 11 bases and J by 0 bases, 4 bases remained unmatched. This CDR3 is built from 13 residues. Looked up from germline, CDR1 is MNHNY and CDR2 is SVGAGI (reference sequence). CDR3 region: CAGQDNSGNTIYF. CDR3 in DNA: TGTGCCGGACAGGATAACTCTGGAAACACCATATATTTT.

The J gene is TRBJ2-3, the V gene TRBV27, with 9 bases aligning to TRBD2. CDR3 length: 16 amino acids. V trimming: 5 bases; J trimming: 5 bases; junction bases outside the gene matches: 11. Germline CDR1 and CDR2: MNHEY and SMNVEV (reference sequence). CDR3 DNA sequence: TGTGCCAGCAGTCTGGGCAGCGGGGGGCCCGAAGATACGCAGTATTTT. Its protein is CASSLGSGGPEDTQYF.

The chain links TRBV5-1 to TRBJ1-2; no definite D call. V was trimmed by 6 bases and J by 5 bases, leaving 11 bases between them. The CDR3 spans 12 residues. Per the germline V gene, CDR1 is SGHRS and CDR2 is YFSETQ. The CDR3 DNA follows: TGCGCCAGCACCCTGGACGATTATGGCTACACCTTC. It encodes CASTLDDYGYTF.

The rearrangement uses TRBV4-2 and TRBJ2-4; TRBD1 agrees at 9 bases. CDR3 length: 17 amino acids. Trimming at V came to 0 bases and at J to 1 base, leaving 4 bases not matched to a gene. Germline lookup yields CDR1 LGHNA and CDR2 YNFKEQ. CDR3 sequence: CASSQDLTGGAKNIQYF. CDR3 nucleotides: TGTGCCAGCAGCCAAGATCTGACAGGGGGTGCCAAAAACATTCAGTACTTC.

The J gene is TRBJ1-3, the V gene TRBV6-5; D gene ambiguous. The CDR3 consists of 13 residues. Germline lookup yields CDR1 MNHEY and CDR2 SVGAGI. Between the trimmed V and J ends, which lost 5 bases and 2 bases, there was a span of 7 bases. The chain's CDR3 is CASSPYAGNTIYF. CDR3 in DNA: TGTGCCAGCAGTCCCTATGCTGGAAACACCATATATTTT.

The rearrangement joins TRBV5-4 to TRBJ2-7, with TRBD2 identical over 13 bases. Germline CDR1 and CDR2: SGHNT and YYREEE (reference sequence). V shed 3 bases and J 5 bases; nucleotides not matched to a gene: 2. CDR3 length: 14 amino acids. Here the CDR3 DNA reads TGTGCCAGCAGCTCCGGACTAGCGGGAGACGAGCAGTACTTC. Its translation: CASSSGLAGDEQYF.